Each of the 29 T cell receptor beta chains below was sequenced from the same sample in a study of T-cell reconstitution after alpha-beta-depleted transplantation in children. During its preparation, the TCRbeta library received unique molecular identifiers. Using its own MiXCR run on the PCR reads, TCRdb lists one record per CDR3 protein. This sample carries about 290,000 distinct CDR3 sequences, 9.5% to 13% of them seen once, and the ten largest clones take roughly 7.1%. The starting material was PBMCs, obtained before TCRalphabeta/CD19-depleted stem cell transplant. The receptors were sampled from a boy under two years old with acute myeloid leukemia, due to receive a stem cell transplant.

This clonotype was found many times. The chain joins TRBV29-1 to TRBJ2-4; the D gene is possibly TRBD1 (5 bases). The CDR3 runs to 14 residues. Per the germline V gene, CDR1 is SQVTM and CDR2 is ANQGSEA. V lost 5 bases and J lost 5, with 16 bases in between. Written as DNA, the CDR3 is TGCAGCGTTATCCCGGTGGACACCGAAAACATTCAGTACTTC. Encoded protein: CSVIPVDTENIQYF.

This clonotype was counted many times. The CDR3 coding sequence is TGCGCCAGCAGCTTGGGACTGGGCACAGATACGCAGTATTTT. It codes for CASSLGLGTDTQYF. The chain joins TRBV5-1 to TRBJ2-3, with D uncertain. Trimming took 0 bases from V and 1 from J, leaving 6 bases between them. Germline V gene data show CDR1 as SGHRS and CDR2 as YFSETQ. The CDR3 is made up of 14 amino acids. The variable domain in full, with the rest retrieved from reference TRBV5-1 and TRBJ2-3, is KAGVTQTPRYLIKTRGQQVTLSCSPISGHRSVSWYQQTPGQGLQFLFEYFSETQRNKGNFPGRFSGRQFSNSRSEMNVSTLELGDSALYLCASSLGLGTDTQYFGPGTRLTVL.

This clonotype has just one count. With a much larger clone just one base away, this may be a read error. The chain couples TRBV12-3 or TRBV12-4 to TRBJ2-7; TRBD1 matches at 9 bases. The CDR3 has 16 residues. Trimming took 5 bases from V and 3 from J; bases not matched to a gene: 11. The CDR3 protein is CASSPNRGRPDYEQYF. The CDR3 nucleotides read TGTGCCAGCAGTCCTAACAGGGGGCGACCTGACTACGAGCAGTACTTC.

This clonotype was counted many times. V and J are TRBV7-2 and TRBJ2-2; no firm D call. V dropped 2 bases and J dropped 3 bases, with 10 bases sitting between them. Germline CDR1 and CDR2: SGHTA and FQGNSA. The CDR3 consists of 15 residues. CDR3 bases: TGTGCCAGCAGCTTACACGGGCCGGACACCGGGGAGCTGTTTTTT. Encoded protein: CASSLHGPDTGELFF.

Many counts were recorded for this clonotype. The V gene is TRBV4-3, the J gene TRBJ2-1, with 9 bases fitting TRBD2. This CDR3 is built from 18 residues. Trimming took 0 bases from V and 2 from J; bases not matched to a gene: 8. From germline, CDR1 is LGHNA and CDR2 YSLEER. For the CDR3, the DNA is TGCGCCAGCAGCCAAGACCCTGGGCGGGAGGGCCCCTACAATGAGCAGTTCTTC. This encodes CASSQDPGREGPYNEQFF.

This clonotype was observed a few times. The rearrangement joins TRBV29-1 to TRBJ2-5; 8 nucleotides agree with TRBD2. J lost 7 bases, V lost 3 bases, and 7 bases had no gene match. Germline assignment: CDR1 SQVTM and CDR2 ANQGSEA. The CDR3 has 13 amino acids. CDR3 nucleotide sequence: TGCAGCGTTGACAGTGCGGGAGGAGGGACCCAGTACTTC. As protein: CSVDSAGGGTQYF.

This chain joins TRBV7-2 and TRBJ2-1; weak D call: TRBD2 (6 bases). The CDR3 spans 16 residues. The V end lost 5 bases, the J end lost 0 bases, and 14 bases lay between the germline ends. Germline V gives CDR1 SGHTA, CDR2 FQGNSA. Written as DNA, the CDR3 is TGTGCCAGCAGCACGGGAGCGGTTAGCTCCTACAATGAGCAGTTCTTC. Translating gives CASSTGAVSSYNEQFF.

This clonotype was recorded a few times. The V call is TRBV5-1, the J call TRBJ2-5; 8 bases map to TRBD2. The CDR3 totals 17 residues. V trimming: 0 bases; J trimming: 0 bases; junction bases outside the gene matches: 7. The V gene's germline CDR1 is SGHRS and CDR2 YFSETQ. The chain's CDR3 is CASSLGLSGGYQETQYF. Here the CDR3 DNA reads TGCGCCAGCAGCTTGGGGTTAAGCGGGGGCTACCAAGAGACCCAGTACTTC.

This clonotype was recorded at least ten times. The genes are TRBV3-1 and TRBJ2-7; 10 nucleotides agree with TRBD2. V was clipped by 3 bases and J by 2 bases; unmatched bases: 10. Germline-derived CDR1 and CDR2 are LGHDT and YNNKEL (reference sequence). This CDR3 is 17 amino acids long. CDR3 residues: CASSHDNLAGVPYEQYF. CDR3 sequence (DNA): TGTGCCAGCAGCCATGACAATCTAGCGGGAGTCCCCTACGAGCAGTACTTC.

This clonotype was counted between two and nine times. CDR3 in amino acids: CASSRDRGQFF. The DNA for the CDR3 is TGTGCCAGCTCACGGGACAGGGGCCAGTTCTTC. This rearrangement joins TRBV18 to TRBJ2-1, with 10 nucleotides matching TRBD1. Germline V gives CDR1 KGHSH, CDR2 LQKENI. V trimming: 4 bases; J trimming: 13 bases; junction bases outside the gene matches: 1. The CDR3 sequence is 11 residues long.

This clonotype was observed at least ten times. The chain is built from TRBV29-1 and TRBJ2-1; 7 positions agree with TRBD2. Germline assignment: CDR1 SQVTM and CDR2 ANQGSEA. CDR3 length: 14 residues. V was pared by 6 bases and J by 7 bases, with 12 bases of the junction left unmatched. In nucleotides, the CDR3 is TGCAGCGTCCAGCGGGGAGGGTATTATAATGAGCAGTTCTTC. It translates to CSVQRGGYYNEQFF.

This clonotype came up a few times. The J gene is TRBJ1-5, the V gene TRBV20-1; no reliable D call. V was shortened by 6 bases and J by 1 base, with 16 bases between the two germline ends. The length of the CDR3 is 15 residues. Germline V gene sequence: CDR1 DFQATT, CDR2 SNEGSKA (reference sequence). The CDR3 DNA reads as TGCAGTGCCACCCGATCAGGAGGGAGCAATCAGCCCCAGCATTTT. It translates to CSATRSGGSNQPQHF.

In its sample, this clonotype was seen many times. V and J are TRBV11-3 and TRBJ2-1; D assignment may be TRBD1 or TRBD2 (5 bases each). The CDR3 has 16 residues. With 0 bases removed from V and 0 bases from J, the gap between germline ends came to 9 bases. Germline CDR1 and CDR2: SGHNT and YENEEA. The CDR3 DNA is TGTGCCAGCAGCTTAGAGGGGGAGAGCTCCTACAATGAGCAGTTCTTC. It codes for CASSLEGESSYNEQFF.

This clonotype came up a few times. J is TRBJ2-1 and V is TRBV7-2, with TRBD2 identical over 7 bases. The CDR3 is 16 residues long. V shed 2 bases, J shed 3 bases, and the junction held 7 bases outside the gene matches. Germline CDR1 and CDR2: SGHTA and FQGNSA. CDR3 DNA sequence: TGTGCCAGCAGCTTAACGGGGAGGGCCAACTACAATGAGCAGTTCTTC. Translating it yields CASSLTGRANYNEQFF. The full variable domain, its missing parts supplied by reference TRBV7-2 and TRBJ2-1, is GAGVSQSPSNKVTEKGKDVELRCDPISGHTALYWYRQSLGQGLEFLIYFQGNSAPDKSGLPSDRFSAERTGGSVSTLTIQRTQQEDSAVYLCASSLTGRANYNEQFFGPGTRLTVL.

J is TRBJ2-6 and V is TRBV4-2; the D call may be TRBD1 or TRBD2 (6 bases each). CDR1 LGHNA and CDR2 YNFKEQ come from the germline V gene. Trimming stripped 0 bases from V and 2 bases from J, with 14 bases between. CDR3 length equals 18 residues. This CDR3 is CASSQDPHREAGANVLTF. The CDR3 DNA reads as TGTGCCAGCAGCCAAGATCCCCACAGGGAGGCTGGGGCCAACGTCCTGACTTTC.

This clonotype was detected many times. The V gene is TRBV15, the J gene TRBJ2-3, with 12 bases identical to TRBD2. This CDR3 region has 20 residues. Trimming cost V 0 bases and J 8 bases; bases outside gene matches: 18. CDR1 and CDR2 (germline): LNHNV, YYDKDF (reference sequence). The CDR3 sequence is CATSRDPLTTSGGGKGTQYF. The CDR3 bases are TGTGCCACCAGCAGAGATCCCCTAACGACTAGCGGGGGTGGAAAGGGTACGCAGTATTTT.

Turning to this clonotype: One end of the junction varies from germline; a read error may be responsible. This chain links TRBV4-2 with TRBJ2-7; 10 bases fit TRBD1. Germline assignment: CDR1 LGHNA and CDR2 YNFKEQ. The CDR3 covers 18 residues. CDR3 nucleotide sequence: TGTGCCAGCAACCAAGACGACAGGGGGCTAGCGGCCTACTACGAGCAGTACTTC. Protein product: CASNQDDRGLAAYYEQYF.

This clonotype was recorded at least ten times. The chain has TRBV3-1 and TRBJ1-1; unclear D gene. The CDR3 length is 15 residues. V was clipped by 0 bases and J by 5 bases, with 13 bases between them. Germline assignment: CDR1 LGHDT and CDR2 YNNKEL (reference sequence). The CDR3 sequence is CASSQDLLGGTEAFF. CDR3 nucleotides: TGTGCCAGCAGCCAAGATCTCTTGGGAGGGACTGAAGCTTTCTTT.

The gene calls are TRBV5-6 and TRBJ2-7; D is perhaps TRBD1 (6 bases). The germline V gene encodes CDR1 SGHDT and CDR2 YYEEEE. The ends were cut back, 0 bases at V and 9 bases at J, with 16 bases in the middle. The CDR3 has 14 residues. The CDR3 region is CASSLGQAAGRQYF. The DNA of the CDR3 is TGTGCCAGCAGCTTGGGACAGGCGGCCGGTAGGCAGTACTTC.

Ten or more counts support this clonotype. The genes are TRBV5-1 and TRBJ1-1, with D possibly TRBD1 on 5 matching bases. Germline V CDR1 and CDR2: SGHRS, YFSETQ. V was trimmed by 3 bases and J by 1 base, leaving 16 bases between them. This CDR3 spans 16 amino acids. CDR3 region: CASSSLLGQGNTEAFF. The CDR3 DNA reads TGCGCCAGCAGCTCTTTACTAGGGCAGGGGAACACTGAAGCTTTCTTT.

This clonotype was seen many times. The genes are TRBV28 and TRBJ2-6; D not resolved. The CDR3 loop spans 16 amino acids. Trimming removed 5 bases from V and 2 bases from J, with 13 bases in between. Germline V gene data show CDR1 as MDHEN and CDR2 as SYDVKM. The CDR3 DNA follows: TGTGCCAGCAGTATCCCCCGCGAGGCTGGGGCCAACGTCCTGACTTTC. Protein product: CASSIPREAGANVLTF.

In this sample, this clonotype turned up many times. This rearrangement joins TRBV28 to TRBJ2-1; 11 nucleotides match TRBD2. The germline gives CDR1 MDHEN, CDR2 SYDVKM. V dropped 5 bases and J dropped 7; count of bases not matched to a gene: 4. There are 14 residues in the CDR3. The DNA for the CDR3 is TGTGCCAGCAGTCTTAGCGGGAGGGTAAATGAGCAGTTCTTC. Its translation is CASSLSGRVNEQFF.

In its sample, this clonotype was seen many times. The V and J genes are TRBV7-2 and TRBJ2-5; D is uncertain. This CDR3 spans 14 amino acids. V was shortened by 1 base and J by 7 bases, with 13 bases between the two germline ends. Germline CDR1 is SGHTA and CDR2 is FQGNSA. CDR3 in amino acids: CASSLELPFGTQYF. In DNA form, the CDR3 reads TGTGCCAGCAGCTTAGAACTACCCTTCGGGACCCAGTACTTC.

This clonotype was detected ten times or more. The rearrangement joins TRBV12-3 or TRBV12-4 to TRBJ2-1; 7 bases are a match to TRBD1. J gave up 5 bases and V 6 bases, and 7 bases lay outside the gene matches. This CDR3 contains 14 residues. CDR3 amino acids: CASRRQGLDNEQFF. CDR3 coding DNA: TGTGCCAGCAGGCGACAGGGTTTGGACAATGAGCAGTTCTTC.

This clonotype was detected ten times or more. The chain uses TRBV28 and TRBJ1-2; 7 positions agree with TRBD1. In germline, CDR1 is MDHEN, CDR2 SYDVKM. Trimming at V came to 5 bases and at J to 2 bases, leaving 2 bases not matched to a gene. The CDR3 is 13 amino acids. The CDR3 DNA reads TGTGCCAGCAGTAGACAGGGAAACTATGGCTACACCTTC. Translating gives CASSRQGNYGYTF.

This clonotype was seen ten or more times. The chain carries TRBV4-3 and TRBJ2-2; TRBD2 agrees at 9 bases. Germline V gene lookup returns CDR1 LGHNA and CDR2 YSLEER. V lost 4 bases, J lost 1 base, and 4 bases stayed unmatched. The CDR3 runs 16 residues. The CDR3 loop reads CASSPLTSGNTGELFF. CDR3 DNA sequence: TGCGCCAGCAGCCCCCTGACTAGCGGGAACACCGGGGAGCTGTTTTTT.

This chain connects TRBV20-1 to TRBJ2-3, with D perhaps TRBD2 (5 bases). Germline-derived CDR1 and CDR2 are DFQATT and SNEGSKA (reference sequence). With 0 bases removed from V and 6 bases from J, the gap between germline ends came to 19 bases. The CDR3 has 16 residues. CDR3 DNA: TGCAGTGCTAGAGATTTCGTATTCCGAGGGTTGGATACGCAGTATTTT. Translating gives CSARDFVFRGLDTQYF.

Only a few counts were recorded for this clonotype. The V and J genes are TRBV2 and TRBJ2-5, with 7 bases matching TRBD1. CDR1 and CDR2 from the germline V gene are SNHLY and FYNNEI. The V segment lost 10 bases and the J segment 5 bases; nucleotides outside the gene matches: 4. The CDR3 consists of 11 residues. DNA of the CDR3: TGTGCCACCCAGGGGGTGGAGACCCAGTACTTC. The encoded protein is CATQGVETQYF.

This clonotype was counted many times. This chain links TRBV29-1 with TRBJ1-5; TRBD1 is a possible D gene (5 bases). The V gene's germline CDR1 is SQVTM and CDR2 ANQGSEA. Deletions cut 5 bases from V and 0 bases from J, with 11 bases between. The CDR3 length is 14 residues. As DNA, the CDR3 is TGCAGCGTTAGTGGGGGGTATAGCAATCAGCCCCAGCATTTT. The encoded protein is CSVSGGYSNQPQHF. The full variable domain, in which reference TRBV29-1 and TRBJ1-5 provide the parts outside the CDR3, is SAVISQKPSRDICQRGTSLTIQCQVDSQVTMMFWYRQQPGQSLTLIATANQGSEATYESGFVIDKFPISRPNLTFSTLTVSNMSPEDSSIYLCSVSGGYSNQPQHFGDGTRLSIL.